The 19 T cell receptor beta chains below were found in one sample sequenced in a study of blood T cell repertoires in COVID-19. Libraries were prepared by immunoSEQ multiplex PCR; TCRdb keeps only in-frame clonotypes and omits some of them. This sample has about 190,000 clones; under 90% occur once, and the top ten carry around 7%. Sequencing input: peripheral blood. The origin of the receptors is a man in his forties with acute or convalescent COVID-19.

This chain uses TRBV6-5 with TRBJ2-1; 9 nucleotides line up with TRBD2. CDR1 is MNHEY, CDR2 SVGAGI, per germline. J was trimmed by 9 bases and V by 2 bases; bases with no gene match: 5. The CDR3 totals 14 residues. CDR3 region: CASSYGGGATEQFF. CDR3 nucleotides: TGTGCCAGCAGTTACGGCGGGGGGGCGACTGAGCAGTTCTTC.

The CDR3 loop is CASSYFRGDYGYTF. CDR3 coding DNA: TGTGCCAGCAGTTACTTTCGGGGGGACTATGGCTACACCTTC. This rearrangement joins TRBV6-5 to TRBJ1-2; D might be TRBD1 (5 bases). Trimming took off 1 base at V and 3 bases at J, with 9 bases between the two ends. There are 14 residues in the CDR3. Germline V lookup: CDR1 MNHEY, CDR2 SVGAGI.

This clone was observed a single time. The gene calls are TRBV19 and TRBJ2-5, with D possibly matching TRBD2 (6 bases). Germline V gene lookup returns CDR1 LNHDA and CDR2 SQIVND (reference sequence). There are 15 residues in the CDR3. The germline V and J ends were trimmed by 10 bases and 10 bases, with 28 bases remaining between them. The CDR3 loop is CAKEGRGPPWGVQYF. As DNA, the CDR3 is TGTGCCAAGGAGGGCCGGGGACCCCCCTGGGGGGTCCAGTACTTC.

This chain links TRBV9 with TRBJ2-1, with 7 bases that match TRBD2. From germline, CDR1 is SGDLS and CDR2 YYNGEE. V lost 4 bases to trimming and J lost 8 bases; unmatched junction nucleotides: 12. The CDR3 has 15 residues. The CDR3 DNA reads as TGTGCCAGCAGCTTCCGAATGGGGGGGGGTGATGAGCAGTTCTTC. This sequence encodes CASSFRMGGGDEQFF.

This chain links TRBV25-1 with TRBJ2-5; D gene unclear. V lost 4 bases and J 4 bases, leaving 4 bases between the germline ends. Germline-derived CDR1 and CDR2 are MGHDK and SYGVNS. This CDR3 has 11 residues. CDR3 residues: CASSGGETQYF. The CDR3 nucleotides read TGTGCCAGCAGTGGAGGAGAGACCCAGTACTTC.

J is TRBJ2-3 and V is TRBV4-2; TRBD2 might be the D (5 bases). The CDR3 runs 16 residues. Per the germline V gene, CDR1 is LGHNA and CDR2 is YNFKEQ. The V gene lost 0 bases and the J gene lost 1 base, with 11 bases spanning the gap. The DNA for the CDR3 is TGTGCCAGCAGCCAAGAGGCTAGCCCCCGCACAGATACGCAGTATTTT. Protein product: CASSQEASPRTDTQYF.

This clone was seen only once. The CDR3 loop reads CASRPGGSSYNEQFF. The DNA for the CDR3 is TGTGCCAGCAGGCCAGGGGGTAGCTCCTACAATGAGCAGTTCTTC. The chain uses TRBV27 and TRBJ2-1; 7 bases agree with TRBD1. This CDR3 has 15 amino acids. Germline CDR1 and CDR2: MNHEY and SMNVEV (reference sequence). Unmatched junction bases numbered 5, after V lost 6 bases and J lost 0 bases.

The chain carries TRBV4-3 and TRBJ1-4, with D unresolved. This CDR3 is 16 amino acids long. The V end was cut by 1 base, the J end by 8 bases, with 17 bases between. Per germline, CDR1 LGHNA and CDR2 YSLEER. CDR3 DNA: TGCGCCAGCAGCCAAGCCGCTGGATGGCAGGCAGAAAAACTGTTTTTT. Its translation: CASSQAAGWQAEKLFF.

This chain links TRBV7-3 with TRBJ1-2, with 9 bases that match TRBD1. This CDR3 contains 14 residues. Germline CDR1 and CDR2: SGHTA and FQGTGA. The trim removed 5 bases at V and 8 bases at J, leaving 9 bases unmatched. The CDR3 protein is CASSPTGGARGYTF. In DNA, the CDR3 is TGTGCCAGCAGCCCTACAGGGGGCGCGAGGGGCTACACCTTC.

The chain recombines TRBV10-1 with TRBJ2-2; 7 positions agree with TRBD1. The CDR3 length is 17 residues. Looked up from germline, CDR1 is WNHNN and CDR2 is SYGVQD (reference sequence). With 4 bases clipped from V and 0 bases from J, the junction kept 8 bases outside the gene matches. The CDR3 reads CASSGLSGQPNTGELFF. The CDR3 DNA reads as TGCGCCAGCAGTGGTCTCTCGGGACAGCCGAACACCGGGGAGCTGTTTTTT.

In DNA form, the CDR3 reads TGCGCCAGCAGCCAGGCAACCGGGATATACTACGAGCAGTACTTC. This codes for CASSQATGIYYEQYF. This chain uses TRBV4-3 with TRBJ2-7, with D possibly being TRBD2 (5 bases). V lost 3 bases, J lost 3 bases, and 15 bases lay in between. This CDR3 is built from 15 residues. Per the germline V gene, CDR1 is LGHNA and CDR2 is YSLEER.

This clone was counted a single time. V gene TRBV5-1 combines with J gene TRBJ2-7; 10 bases map to TRBD2. The trim removed 2 bases at V and 5 bases at J, leaving 4 bases unmatched. This CDR3 is 14 amino acids long. Germline CDR1 SGHRS, CDR2 YFSETQ. DNA of the CDR3: TGCGCCAGCAGCTTACTAGCGGGGCTCAACGAGCAGTACTTC. This gives the protein CASSLLAGLNEQYF.

The J gene is TRBJ1-2, the V gene TRBV9; D is possibly TRBD1 (5 bases). CDR1 is SGDLS, CDR2 YYNGEE, per germline. Trimming cost V 0 bases and J 2 bases, with 8 bases left between them. The CDR3 is 14 amino acids. CDR3 protein: CASSVGQLNYGYTF. DNA for the CDR3: TGTGCCAGCAGCGTAGGACAGTTAAACTATGGCTACACCTTC.

J is TRBJ2-7 and V is TRBV5-4; TRBD1 agrees at 7 bases. The CDR3 is 15 amino acids. Losses at the gene ends were 4 bases for V and 3 bases for J; bases not matched to a gene: 10. Germline loops: CDR1 SGHNT, CDR2 YYREEE (reference sequence). This chain's CDR3 is CASSLKDRLGYEQYF. The CDR3 DNA reads as TGTGCCAGCAGCCTTAAGGACAGGCTTGGCTACGAGCAGTACTTC.

This clone was observed a handful of times. This rearrangement joins TRBV27 to TRBJ2-7; 10 nucleotides match TRBD1. Germline lookup yields CDR1 MNHEY and CDR2 SMNVEV (reference sequence). The CDR3 spans 15 residues. The trim removed 6 bases at V and 3 bases at J, leaving 8 bases unmatched. The CDR3 loop reads CASRLGQGGIYEQYF. CDR3 bases: TGTGCCAGCAGACTAGGACAGGGGGGGATCTACGAGCAGTACTTC.

CDR3 amino acids: CASSPPPGGLRNEQFF. The CDR3 DNA follows: TGTGCCAGCTCACCACCGCCGGGGGGACTTAGAAATGAGCAGTTCTTC. The chain uses TRBV18 and TRBJ2-1; 7 bases match TRBD2. The V segment lost 0 bases and the J segment 7 bases; nucleotides outside the gene matches: 9. In germline, CDR1 is KGHSH, CDR2 LQKENI. This CDR3 has 16 residues.

In DNA form, the CDR3 reads TGTGCCAGCAGCGCAGGGGGCGGGCAGCCCCAGCATTTT. It codes for CASSAGGGQPQHF. The genes are TRBV9 and TRBJ1-5, with TRBD1 identical over 8 bases. CDR1 is SGDLS, CDR2 YYNGEE, per germline. CDR3 length: 13 residues. The V gene end was trimmed by 3 bases and the J gene end by 7 bases; junction bases not matched to a gene: 3.

The chain links TRBV6-5 to TRBJ2-3, with D possibly TRBD2 on 6 matching bases. This CDR3 has 14 residues. Trimming shortened V by 0 bases and J by 3 bases, and 7 bases separated the two germline ends. Germline values: CDR1 MNHEY, CDR2 SVGAGI. CDR3 bases: TGTGCCAGCAGTTACTCGACTAGTACAGATACGCAGTATTTT. It yields the protein CASSYSTSTDTQYF.

This chain joins TRBV24-1 and TRBJ2-7, with a weak D call TRBD2 (7 bases). V gave up 0 bases and J gave up 4 bases, with 12 bases separating them. Germline loops: CDR1 KGHDR, CDR2 SFDVKD. The CDR3 spans 15 residues. DNA for the CDR3: TGTGCCACCAGTGATTTGAGGGGGGGGCAGTACGAGCAGTACTTC. It specifies CATSDLRGGQYEQYF.